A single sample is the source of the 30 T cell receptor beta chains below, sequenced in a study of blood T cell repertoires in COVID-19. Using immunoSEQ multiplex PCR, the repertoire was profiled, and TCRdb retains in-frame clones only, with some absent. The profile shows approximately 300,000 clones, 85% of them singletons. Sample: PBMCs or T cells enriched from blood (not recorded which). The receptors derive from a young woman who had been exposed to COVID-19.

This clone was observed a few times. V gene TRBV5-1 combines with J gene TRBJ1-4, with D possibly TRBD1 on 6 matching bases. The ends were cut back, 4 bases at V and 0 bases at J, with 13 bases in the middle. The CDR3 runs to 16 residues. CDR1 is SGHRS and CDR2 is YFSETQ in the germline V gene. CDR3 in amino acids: CASSPGWTATNEKLFF. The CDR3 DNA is TGCGCCAGCAGCCCAGGATGGACAGCAACTAATGAAAAACTGTTTTTT.

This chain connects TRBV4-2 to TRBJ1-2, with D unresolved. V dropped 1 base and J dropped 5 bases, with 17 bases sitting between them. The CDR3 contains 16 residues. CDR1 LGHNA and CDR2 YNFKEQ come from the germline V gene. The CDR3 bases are TGTGCCAGCAGCCAAGGTACTCGCGGCGGGTTGTATGGCTACACCTTC. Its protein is CASSQGTRGGLYGYTF.

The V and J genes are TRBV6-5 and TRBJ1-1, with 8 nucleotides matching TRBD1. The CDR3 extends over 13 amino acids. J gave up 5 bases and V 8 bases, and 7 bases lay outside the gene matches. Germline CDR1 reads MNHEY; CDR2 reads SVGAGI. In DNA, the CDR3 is TGTGCCAGCGTAACAGGGGGATATACTGAAGCTTTCTTT. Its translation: CASVTGGYTEAFF.

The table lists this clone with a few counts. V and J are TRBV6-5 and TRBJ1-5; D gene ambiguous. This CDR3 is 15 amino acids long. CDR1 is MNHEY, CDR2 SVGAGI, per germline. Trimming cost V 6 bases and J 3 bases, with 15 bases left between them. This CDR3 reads CASSIERRPNQPQHF. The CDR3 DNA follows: TGTGCCAGCAGCATCGAGCGAAGGCCCAATCAGCCCCAGCATTTT.

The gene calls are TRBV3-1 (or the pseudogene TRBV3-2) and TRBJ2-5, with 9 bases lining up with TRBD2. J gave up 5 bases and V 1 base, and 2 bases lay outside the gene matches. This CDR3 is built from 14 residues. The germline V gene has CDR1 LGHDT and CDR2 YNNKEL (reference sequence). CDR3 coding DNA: TGTGCCAGCAGCCAAGGGACTAGCGTCGAGACCCAGTACTTC. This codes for CASSQGTSVETQYF.

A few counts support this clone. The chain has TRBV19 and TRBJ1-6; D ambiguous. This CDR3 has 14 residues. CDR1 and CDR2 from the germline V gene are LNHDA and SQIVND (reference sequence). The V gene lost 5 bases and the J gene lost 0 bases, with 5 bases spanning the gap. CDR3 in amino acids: CASSEGSYNSPLHF. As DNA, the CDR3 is TGTGCCAGTAGTGAGGGCTCCTATAATTCACCCCTCCACTTT.

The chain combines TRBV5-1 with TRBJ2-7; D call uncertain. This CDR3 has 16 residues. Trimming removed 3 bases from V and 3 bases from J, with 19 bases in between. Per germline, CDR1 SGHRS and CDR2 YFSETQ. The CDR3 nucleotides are TGCGCCAGCAGCTCCTTTGATATGACATCTCGCTACGAGCAGTACTTC. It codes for CASSSFDMTSRYEQYF. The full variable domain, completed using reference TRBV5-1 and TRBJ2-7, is KAGVTQTPRYLIKTRGQQVTLSCSPISGHRSVSWYQQTPGQGLQFLFEYFSETQRNKGNFPGRFSGRQFSNSRSEMNVSTLELGDSALYLCASSSFDMTSRYEQYFGPGTRLTVT.

The CDR3 nucleotides read TGTGCCAGCAGCCAATTAAAGACAGCGTACGAGCAGTACTTC. Amino acids: CASSQLKTAYEQYF. The genes are TRBV7-9 and TRBJ2-7; TRBD1 might be the D (5 bases). This CDR3 spans 14 amino acids. The germline V gene has CDR1 SEHNR and CDR2 FQNEAQ (reference sequence). V lost 5 bases and J 4 bases, leaving 15 bases between the germline ends.

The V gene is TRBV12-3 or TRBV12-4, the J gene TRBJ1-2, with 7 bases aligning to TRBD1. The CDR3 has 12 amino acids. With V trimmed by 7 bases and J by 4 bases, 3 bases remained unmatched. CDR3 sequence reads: CASTAGGYGYTF. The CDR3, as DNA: TGTGCCAGCACCGCAGGGGGCTATGGCTACACCTTC.

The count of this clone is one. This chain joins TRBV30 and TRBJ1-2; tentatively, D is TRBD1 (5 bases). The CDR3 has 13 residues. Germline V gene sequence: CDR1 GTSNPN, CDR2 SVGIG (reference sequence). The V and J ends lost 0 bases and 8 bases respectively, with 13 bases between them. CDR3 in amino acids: CAWSVLGGGGYTF. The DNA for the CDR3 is TGTGCCTGGAGTGTACTGGGGGGTGGCGGCTACACCTTC.

This CDR3 is CASRFGHLDTEAFF. CDR3 nucleotides: TGTGCCAGCAGGTTTGGACACCTAGACACTGAAGCTTTCTTT. The chain joins TRBV5-6 to TRBJ1-1, with D tentatively TRBD1 (5 bases). The CDR3 is 14 residues long. The germline V gene has CDR1 SGHDT and CDR2 YYEEEE. Trimming shortened V by 5 bases and J by 3 bases, and 14 bases separated the two germline ends.

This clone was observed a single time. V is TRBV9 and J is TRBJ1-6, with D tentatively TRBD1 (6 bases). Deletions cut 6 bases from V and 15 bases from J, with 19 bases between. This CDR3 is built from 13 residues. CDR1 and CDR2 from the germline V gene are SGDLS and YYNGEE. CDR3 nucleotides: TGTGCCAGCAAGGGGGACGACCACCTGAACCTCCACTTT. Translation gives CASKGDDHLNLHF.

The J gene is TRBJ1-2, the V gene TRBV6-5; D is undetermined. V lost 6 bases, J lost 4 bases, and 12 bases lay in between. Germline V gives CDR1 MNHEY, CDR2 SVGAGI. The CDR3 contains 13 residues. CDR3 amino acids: CASSNGVSYGYTF. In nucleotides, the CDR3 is TGTGCCAGCAGCAACGGGGTATCCTATGGCTACACCTTC.

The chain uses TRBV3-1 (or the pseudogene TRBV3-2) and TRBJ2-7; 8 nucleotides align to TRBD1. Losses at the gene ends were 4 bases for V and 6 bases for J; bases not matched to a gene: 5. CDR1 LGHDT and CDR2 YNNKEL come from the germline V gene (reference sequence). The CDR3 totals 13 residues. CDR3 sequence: CASSPRTGTEQYF. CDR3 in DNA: TGTGCCAGCAGCCCTAGGACAGGGACCGAGCAGTACTTC.

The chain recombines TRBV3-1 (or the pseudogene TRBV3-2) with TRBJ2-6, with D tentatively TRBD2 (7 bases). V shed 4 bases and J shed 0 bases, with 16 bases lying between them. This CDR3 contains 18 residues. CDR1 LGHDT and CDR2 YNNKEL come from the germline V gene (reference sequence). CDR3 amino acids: CASSPGGYRDSGANVLTF. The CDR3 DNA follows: TGTGCCAGCAGCCCGGGAGGTTACAGGGACTCTGGGGCCAACGTCCTGACTTTC.

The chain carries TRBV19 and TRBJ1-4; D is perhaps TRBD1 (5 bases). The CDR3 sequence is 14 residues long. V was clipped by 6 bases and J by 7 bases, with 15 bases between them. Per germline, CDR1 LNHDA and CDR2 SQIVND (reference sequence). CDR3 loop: CASRPQGYSEKLFF. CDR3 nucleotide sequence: TGTGCCAGTAGGCCCCAGGGATACAGTGAAAAACTGTTTTTT.

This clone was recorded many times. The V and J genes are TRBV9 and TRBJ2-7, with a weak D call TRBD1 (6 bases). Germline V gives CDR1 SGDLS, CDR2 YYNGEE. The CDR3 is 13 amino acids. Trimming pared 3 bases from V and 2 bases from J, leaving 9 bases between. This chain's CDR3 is CASSGGTTYEQYF. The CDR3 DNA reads TGTGCCAGCAGCGGTGGGACAACCTACGAGCAGTACTTC.

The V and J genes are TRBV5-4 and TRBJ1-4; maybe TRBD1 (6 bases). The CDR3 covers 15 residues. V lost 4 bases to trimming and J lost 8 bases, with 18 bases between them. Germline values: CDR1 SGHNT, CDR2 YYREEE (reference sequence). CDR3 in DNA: TGTGCCAGCAGCACGGAACAGGGATCAGGGGAAAAACTGTTTTTT. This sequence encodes CASSTEQGSGEKLFF. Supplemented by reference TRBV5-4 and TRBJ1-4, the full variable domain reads ETGVTQSPTHLIKTRGQQVTLRCSSQSGHNTVSWYQQALGQGPQFIFQYYREEENGRGNFPPRFSGLQFPNYSSELNVNALELDDSALYLCASSTEQGSGEKLFFGSGTQLSVL.

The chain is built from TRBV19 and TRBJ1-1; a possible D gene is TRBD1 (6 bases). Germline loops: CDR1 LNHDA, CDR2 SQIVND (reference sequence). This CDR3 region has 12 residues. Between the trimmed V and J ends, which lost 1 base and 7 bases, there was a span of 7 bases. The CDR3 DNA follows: TGTGCCAGTAGTATAGTCAGGGGTGAAGCTTTCTTT. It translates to CASSIVRGEAFF.

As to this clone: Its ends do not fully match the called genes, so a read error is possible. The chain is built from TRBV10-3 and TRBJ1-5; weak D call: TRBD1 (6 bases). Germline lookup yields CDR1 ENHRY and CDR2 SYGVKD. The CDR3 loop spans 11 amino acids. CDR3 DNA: TGTGCCAACATTTATTGGGGGCGACTAAATTTT. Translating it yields CANIYWGRLNF.

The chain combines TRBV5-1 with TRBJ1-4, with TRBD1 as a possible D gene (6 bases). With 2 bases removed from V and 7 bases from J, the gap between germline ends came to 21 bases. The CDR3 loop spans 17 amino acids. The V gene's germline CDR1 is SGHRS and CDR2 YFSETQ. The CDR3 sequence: CASSFLTGSATGEKLFF. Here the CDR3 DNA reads TGCGCCAGCAGCTTTTTGACAGGTAGCGCAACTGGTGAAAAACTGTTTTTT.

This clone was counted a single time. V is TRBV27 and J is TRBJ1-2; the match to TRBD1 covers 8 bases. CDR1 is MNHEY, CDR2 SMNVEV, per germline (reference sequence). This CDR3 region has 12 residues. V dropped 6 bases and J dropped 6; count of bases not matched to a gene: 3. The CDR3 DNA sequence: TGTGCCAGCAGAGGGACAGGAGATGGCTACACCTTC. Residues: CASRGTGDGYTF.

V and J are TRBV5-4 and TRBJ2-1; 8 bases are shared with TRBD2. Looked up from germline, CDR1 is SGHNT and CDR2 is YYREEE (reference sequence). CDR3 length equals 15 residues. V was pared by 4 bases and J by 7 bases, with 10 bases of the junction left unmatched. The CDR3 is CASSRVGREGNEQFF. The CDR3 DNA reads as TGTGCCAGCAGCCGGGTCGGACGGGAGGGAAATGAGCAGTTCTTC.

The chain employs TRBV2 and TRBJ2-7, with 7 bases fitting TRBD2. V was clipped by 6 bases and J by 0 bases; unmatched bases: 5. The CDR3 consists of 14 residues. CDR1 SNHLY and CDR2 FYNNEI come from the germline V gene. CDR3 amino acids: CASRPGTISYEQYF. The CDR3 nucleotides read TGTGCCAGCAGACCCGGGACTATCTCCTACGAGCAGTACTTC.

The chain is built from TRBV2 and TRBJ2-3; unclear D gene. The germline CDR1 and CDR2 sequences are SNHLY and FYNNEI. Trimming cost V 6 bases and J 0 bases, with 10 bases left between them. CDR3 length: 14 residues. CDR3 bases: TGTGCCAGCAGGGTTAGAACTAGCACAGATACGCAGTATTTT. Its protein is CASRVRTSTDTQYF.

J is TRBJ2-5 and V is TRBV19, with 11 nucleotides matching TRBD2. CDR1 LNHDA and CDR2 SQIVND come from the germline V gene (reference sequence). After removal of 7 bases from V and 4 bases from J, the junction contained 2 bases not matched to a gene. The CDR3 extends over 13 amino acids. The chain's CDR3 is CASTGTSGETQYF. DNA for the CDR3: TGTGCCAGTACCGGGACTAGCGGAGAGACCCAGTACTTC.

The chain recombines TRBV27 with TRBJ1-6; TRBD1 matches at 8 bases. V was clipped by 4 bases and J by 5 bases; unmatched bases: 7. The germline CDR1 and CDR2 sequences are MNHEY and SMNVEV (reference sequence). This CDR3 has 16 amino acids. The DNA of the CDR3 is TGTGCCAGCAGTTCAGGACAGGGTTACGATAATTCACCCCTCCACTTT. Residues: CASSSGQGYDNSPLHF.

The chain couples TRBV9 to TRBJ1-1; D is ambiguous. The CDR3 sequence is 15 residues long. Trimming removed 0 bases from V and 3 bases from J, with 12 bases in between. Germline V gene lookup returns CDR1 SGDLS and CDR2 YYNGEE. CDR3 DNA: TGTGCCAGCAGCGTAGAAGTGAGCGGCTACACTGAAGCTTTCTTT. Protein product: CASSVEVSGYTEAFF.

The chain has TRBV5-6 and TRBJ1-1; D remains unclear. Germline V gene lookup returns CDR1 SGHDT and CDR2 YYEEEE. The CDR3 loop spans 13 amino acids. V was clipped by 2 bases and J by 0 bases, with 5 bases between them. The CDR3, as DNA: TGTGCCAGCAGCTTTTTTATGAACACTGAAGCTTTCTTT. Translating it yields CASSFFMNTEAFF.

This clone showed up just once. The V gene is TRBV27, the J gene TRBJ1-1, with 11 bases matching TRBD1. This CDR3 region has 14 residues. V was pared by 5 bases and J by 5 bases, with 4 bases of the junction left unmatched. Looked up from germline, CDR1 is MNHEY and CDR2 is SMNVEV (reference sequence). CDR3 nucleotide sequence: TGTGCCAGCAGTCCGGGGACAGGGGGGACTGAAGCTTTCTTT. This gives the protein CASSPGTGGTEAFF.